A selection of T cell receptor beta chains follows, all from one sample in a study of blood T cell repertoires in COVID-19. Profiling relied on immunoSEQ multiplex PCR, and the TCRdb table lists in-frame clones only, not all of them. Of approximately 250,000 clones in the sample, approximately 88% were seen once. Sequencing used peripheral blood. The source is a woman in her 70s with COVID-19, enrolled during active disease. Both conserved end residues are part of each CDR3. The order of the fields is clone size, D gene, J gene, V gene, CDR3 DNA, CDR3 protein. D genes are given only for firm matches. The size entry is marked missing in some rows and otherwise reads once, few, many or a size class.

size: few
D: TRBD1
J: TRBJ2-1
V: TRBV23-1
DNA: TGCGCCAGCAGTCCTGGACAGGGTTACAATGAGCAGTTCTTC
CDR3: CASSPGQGYNEQFF

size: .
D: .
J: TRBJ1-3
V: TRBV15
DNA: TGTGCCACCAGCAGAGACAGGGCCGCTGGAAACACCATATATTTT
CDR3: CATSRDRAAGNTIYF

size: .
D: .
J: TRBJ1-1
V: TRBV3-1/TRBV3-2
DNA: TGTGCCAGCAGCCAAGAGGGCACGAACACTGAAGCTTTCTTT
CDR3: CASSQEGTNTEAFF

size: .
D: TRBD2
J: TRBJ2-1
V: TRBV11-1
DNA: TGTGCCAGCAGCACGCAAGCGGGAGGAACCTACAATGAGCAGTTCTTC
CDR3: CASSTQAGGTYNEQFF

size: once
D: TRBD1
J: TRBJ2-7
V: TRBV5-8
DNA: TGTGCCAGCAACCCTGGGACAGCTTACTCCTACGAGCAGTACTTC
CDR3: CASNPGTAYSYEQYF

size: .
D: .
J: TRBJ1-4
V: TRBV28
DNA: TGTGCCAGCAGTACCACGGGGGGGGAAACTAATGAAAAACTGTTTTTT
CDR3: CASSTTGGETNEKLFF

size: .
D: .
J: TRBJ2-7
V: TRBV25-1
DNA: TGTGCCAGCAGTGAATTCAGGGGCCACGAAGAGCAGTACTTC
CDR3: CASSEFRGHEEQYF

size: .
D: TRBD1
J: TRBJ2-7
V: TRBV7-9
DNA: TGTGCCAGCAGTTCGACAGGGGAATCCTACGAGCAGTACTTC
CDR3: CASSSTGESYEQYF

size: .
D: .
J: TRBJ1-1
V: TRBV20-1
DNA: TGCAGTGCTAGGCCAGTCACTGAAGCTTTCTTT
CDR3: CSARPVTEAFF

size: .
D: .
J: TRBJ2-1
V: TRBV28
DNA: TGTGCCAGCAACCCCATTAGGACCAGGGTGACCAATGAGCAGTTCTTC
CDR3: CASNPIRTRVTNEQFF